The present TCR beta chain was sequenced within a study of blood T cell repertoires in COVID-19 (dated by TCRdb to the early 2020s). Background for the entire study: Collaborator samples came from the United States, Italy and Spain and covered acute and convalescent phases of COVID-19. The material from the prospective study consisted of cDNA or gDNA derived from T cells, B-cell-depleted T cells, or PBMCs. Deeply sampled blood TCRbeta repertoires from subjects exposed to, actively infected with, or recovered from COVID-19 were included in the dataset. A freely available public database, intended as a resource for researchers studying the immune response to SARS-CoV-2, is where the repertoires were released. Samples were obtained from the ongoing ImmuneRACE study (first 160 participants) and from some 1,200 subjects provided by 6 global collaborators. Nearly every sample came with metadata listing a de-identified subject ID, COVID-19 status, age in years and sex. HLA class I and class II types, where available, came from metadata supplied by the sample provider rather than from assay-based typing. What the authors observed across the whole study: How much clinical and demographic metadata was included differed by source and by participant, and the metadata was provided uncurated.

Concerning this clone: Its antigen specificity is not known. No clone much larger than this one lies a single base away; base qualities are absent.

TCRbeta CDR3 regions were amplified from genomic DNA using the immunoSEQ Assay, a bias-controlled multiplex PCR. The authors' analysis ran thus. Within the assay, amplification of reference gene primers was used to estimate how many nucleated cells each sample contained. To quantify the absolute abundance of each unique TCRbeta CDR3 rearrangement, sequence reads were collapsed and filtered. Productive Simpson clonality was computed per sample as the square root of Simpson's diversity index over productive rearrangements. As stored in TCRdb, this immuneACCESS dataset retains in-frame rearrangements with V and J assigned. A fraction of the clones does not appear; measured against another copy, unresolved V genes explain less than half of the discrepancy, and the remainder lacks a known reason. The DNA was the basis for D and trimming; V, J and clone size are from that table. A total of 100,000 to 150,000 clones appear in this sample, 86% of them only once. The ten largest clones capture roughly 4.9% of the sample.

Collaborating institutions collected whole blood in K2EDTA tubes following their own protocols. For TCRbeta analysis, collaborators shipped samples as frozen whole blood, isolated PBMCs, or DNA extracted from either of those sample types. For CDR1 and CDR2, the germline V gene (reference sequence) lists MNHEY and SMNVEV. From its cysteine to its phenylalanine, the CDR3 spans 14 amino acids. Only CDR3 DNA remains: 42 bases, in frame from the first base. At the junction V is shortened by 5 bases and J by 0 bases, with 8 bases in between. The source is a human donor in a cohort sampled during active COVID-19. Specimen: peripheral blood. The chain links TRBV27 with TRBJ2-1, with the D gene not confidently named. Read as DNA, the sequence is TGTGCCAGCAGTCGCACGAGCTCCTACAATGAGCAGTTCTTC. It specifies CASSRTSSYNEQFF.